This T cell receptor beta chain was profiled in a study of blood T cell repertoires in COVID-19. On the study more broadly: The samples span acute and convalescent COVID-19 from the United States, Italy and Spain. Nucleic acid was either cDNA or gDNA, and it came from T cells, B-cell-depleted T cells, or PBMCs.

TCRdb's copy holds only in-frame clones and misses some; the assay was immunoSEQ multiplex PCR. Here the sample spans about 110,000 clones, over 65% being singletons. The CDR3 spans 15 residues. CDR1 ENHRY and CDR2 SYGVKD come from the germline V gene. The junction had 10 bases not matched to a gene; V was cut back by 5 bases and J by 4 bases. This TCR came from a woman older than 75 with acute or convalescent COVID-19. Sequenced material: peripheral blood. This rearrangement joins TRBV10-3 to TRBJ1-1; 7 nucleotides align to TRBD1. The CDR3 sequence: CAISNRGEGGTEAFF. Written as DNA, the CDR3 is TGTGCCATCAGTAACAGGGGTGAAGGGGGCACTGAAGCTTTCTTT.